The 6 T cell receptor beta chains presented below share a single source sample, sequenced in a study of T cell responses to AZD1222 COVID-19 vaccine. The repertoire was sequenced with immunoSEQ multiplex PCR; TCRdb's copy has only in-frame clones and lacks some. Here the sample spans about 90,000 clones, around nine tenths being singletons. The sequences come from peripheral blood, collected on day 0 of MenACWY control vaccination. The receptors derive from an adult in good health.

The table lists this clone with a count of one. This sequence joins TRBV28 and TRBJ2-6; TRBD1 agrees at 8 bases. Germline CDR1 and CDR2: MDHEN and SYDVKM. This CDR3 is built from 18 residues. The V gene end was trimmed by 3 bases and the J gene end by 2 bases; junction bases not matched to a gene: 9. CDR3 DNA sequence: TGTGCCAGCAGTTTTCGAGGACAGGGTAAGGCTGGGGCCAACGTCCTGACTTTC. Protein: CASSFRGQGKAGANVLTF. Full variable domain (rest looked up from reference TRBV28 and TRBJ2-6): DVKVTQSSRYLVKRTGEKVFLECVQDMDHENMFWYRQDPGLGLRLIYFSYDVKMKEKGDIPEGYSVSREKKERFSLILESASTNQTSMYLCASSFRGQGKAGANVLTFGAGSRLTVL.

In this sample, this clone turned up a few times. The gene calls are TRBV23-1 and TRBJ2-7, with 9 positions matching TRBD1. TRBV23-1 is an ORF for which the function is uncertain. This CDR3 region has 19 residues. V trimming: 2 bases; J trimming: 1 base; junction bases outside the gene matches: 15. CDR3: CASSQEIWDRDPRSYEQYF. The CDR3 DNA reads as TGCGCCAGCAGTCAAGAGATTTGGGACAGGGACCCCAGATCCTACGAGCAGTACTTC.

This rearrangement joins TRBV7-8 to TRBJ1-2; TRBD1 matches 9 bases. Trimming cost V 5 bases and J 4 bases; bases outside gene matches: 11. Germline values: CDR1 SGHVS, CDR2 FQNEAQ. The CDR3 covers 16 residues. The CDR3, as DNA: TGTGCCAGCAGCCCCGGACAGGGGCCCCTGGGCTATGGCTACACCTTC. Translating it yields CASSPGQGPLGYGYTF.

The rearrangement joins TRBV3-1 (or the pseudogene TRBV3-2) to TRBJ2-5, with 7 bases aligning to TRBD1. This CDR3 has 16 residues. CDR1 and CDR2 from the germline V gene are LGHDT and YNNKEL (reference sequence). V trimming: 4 bases; J trimming: 3 bases; junction bases outside the gene matches: 11. CDR3 nucleotide sequence: TGTGCCAGCAGCCCCCGACAGGGTTGGCCCAAAGAGACCCAGTACTTC. This gives the protein CASSPRQGWPKETQYF.

The chain carries TRBV9 and TRBJ1-3; D might be TRBD1 (5 bases). Deletions cut 3 bases from V and 0 bases from J, with 19 bases between. Germline V CDR1 and CDR2: SGDLS, YYNGEE. This CDR3 region has 18 residues. The CDR3 sequence is CASSASTAMQGSGNTIYF. As DNA, the CDR3 is TGTGCCAGCAGCGCTTCGACAGCCATGCAAGGCTCTGGAAACACCATATATTTT.

DNA for the CDR3: TGTGCCAGTACAGGACAGGGATCTCAGCCCCAGCATTTT. Amino acids: CASTGQGSQPQHF. The chain combines TRBV19 with TRBJ1-5, with 8 bases identical to TRBD1. The CDR3 extends over 13 amino acids. Per the germline V gene, CDR1 is LNHDA and CDR2 is SQIVND (reference sequence). The J segment lost 6 bases and the V segment lost 7 bases, leaving 5 bases of the junction unmatched. The variable domain in full, completed from reference TRBV19 and TRBJ1-5, reads DGGITQSPKYLFRKEGQNVTLSCEQNLNHDAMYWYRQDPGQGLRLIYYSQIVNDFQKGDIAEGYSVSREKKESFPLTVTSAQKNPTAFYLCASTGQGSQPQHFGDGTRLSIL.